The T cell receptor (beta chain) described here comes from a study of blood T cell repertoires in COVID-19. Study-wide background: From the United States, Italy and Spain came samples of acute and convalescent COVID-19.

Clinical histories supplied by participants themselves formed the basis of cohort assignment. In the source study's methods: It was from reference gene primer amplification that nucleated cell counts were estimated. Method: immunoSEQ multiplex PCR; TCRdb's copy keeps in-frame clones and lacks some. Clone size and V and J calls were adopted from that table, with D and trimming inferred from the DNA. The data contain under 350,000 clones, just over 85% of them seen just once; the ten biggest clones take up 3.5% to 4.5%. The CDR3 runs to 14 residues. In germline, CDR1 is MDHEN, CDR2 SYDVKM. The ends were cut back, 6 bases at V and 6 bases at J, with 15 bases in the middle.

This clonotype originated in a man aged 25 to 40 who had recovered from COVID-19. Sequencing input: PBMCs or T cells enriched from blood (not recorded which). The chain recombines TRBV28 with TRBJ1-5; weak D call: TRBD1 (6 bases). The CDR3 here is CASRSHRARQPQHF. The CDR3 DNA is TGTGCCAGCAGATCCCACAGGGCTCGTCAGCCCCAGCATTTT.